These 19 T cell receptor beta chains were sequenced from one sample in a study of regulatory T cells in long-lasting Graves disease. Time point reported: newly diagnosed GD, antithyroid drugs for less than 3 months. The TCR library was made from RNA extracted from PBMCs. To make TCR beta libraries, researchers used iRepertoire HTBI primers and Arm-PCR of CDR3 regions. Each CDR3 protein is one row after TCRdb ran MiXCR on the multiplex PCR reads. The sample records a few hundred thousand distinct CDR3 sequences, 16% being singletons. A further study also used this sample, focusing on T cells in Graves' hyperthyroidism and ophthalmopathy.

Sequencing used peripheral blood mononuclear cells (PBMCs), obtained at new diagnosis, from a patient treated with antithyroid drugs. The receptors were gathered from a woman under 30 with Graves disease.

This clonotype turned up a few times. This chain joins TRBV7-9 and TRBJ2-3; 9 bases map to TRBD2. J was trimmed by 3 bases and V by 4 bases; bases with no gene match: 5. Per the germline V gene, CDR1 is SEHNR and CDR2 is FQNEAQ (reference sequence). This CDR3 comprises 15 residues. CDR3 coding DNA: TGTGCCAGCAGCTCGTTAGCGGGAGTGACAGATACGCAGTATTTT. Translating gives CASSSLAGVTDTQYF.

V gene TRBV6-1 combines with J gene TRBJ2-7; TRBD1 agrees at 8 bases. This CDR3 region has 14 residues. Per the germline V gene, CDR1 is MNHNS and CDR2 is SASEGT. J gave up 3 bases and V 5 bases, and 6 bases lay outside the gene matches. CDR3 sequence reads: CASSKQGVNYEQYF. CDR3 bases: TGTGCCAGCAGTAAACAGGGGGTGAACTACGAGCAGTACTTC.

The genes are TRBV5-1 and TRBJ1-4, with 10 bases fitting TRBD1. Trimming took 4 bases from V and 5 from J; bases not matched to a gene: 5. The CDR3 runs 15 residues. Germline CDR1 and CDR2: SGHRS and YFSETQ. CDR3 coding DNA: TGCGCCAGCAGCCTCCGGGACAGGGGAAATGAAAAACTGTTTTTT. Translation: CASSLRDRGNEKLFF.

V is TRBV6-1 and J is TRBJ1-5; possible D gene TRBD1, 5 bases. Germline assignment: CDR1 MNHNS and CDR2 SASEGT. The CDR3 contains 14 residues. With 9 bases removed from V and 2 bases from J, the gap between germline ends came to 14 bases. The CDR3 is CASTWGKGNQPQHF. In DNA form, the CDR3 reads TGTGCCAGTACCTGGGGGAAGGGCAATCAGCCCCAGCATTTT.

This clonotype has just a few counts. The chain carries TRBV24-1 and TRBJ2-2, with 10 bases aligning to TRBD2. Trimming cost V 9 bases and J 7 bases; bases outside gene matches: 4. The CDR3 extends over 13 amino acids. Germline loops: CDR1 KGHDR, CDR2 SFDVKD. CDR3 loop: CATSSGSNGELFF. DNA of the CDR3: TGTGCCACCTCTAGCGGGAGTAACGGGGAGCTGTTTTTT.

This clonotype was observed a few times. V is TRBV4-3 and J is TRBJ2-1; D unresolved. The germline CDR1 and CDR2 sequences are LGHNA and YSLEER. CDR3 length equals 14 residues. The V end was cut by 4 bases, the J end by 6 bases, with 13 bases between. The CDR3 protein is CASSPGVSGNEQFF. The CDR3 nucleotides are TGCGCCAGCAGCCCCGGAGTATCGGGCAATGAGCAGTTCTTC.

This clonotype was detected many times. The genes are TRBV6-1 and TRBJ1-1; 9 nucleotides line up with TRBD1. V lost 6 bases and J lost 4; bases outside the gene matches: 3. The germline gives CDR1 MNHNS, CDR2 SASEGT. There are 13 residues in the CDR3. The DNA for the CDR3 is TGTGCCAGCAGGGACAGGGGTACCACTGAAGCTTTCTTT. Its protein product is CASRDRGTTEAFF.

This clonotype was counted at least ten times. The genes are TRBV7-8 and TRBJ2-2; D is possibly TRBD1 or TRBD2 (5 bases each). The CDR3 extends over 21 amino acids. V lost 3 bases and J 0 bases, leaving 26 bases between the germline ends. Germline V gene sequence: CDR1 SGHVS, CDR2 FQNEAQ. The CDR3 DNA reads TGTGCCAGCAGCTTTCGGGATATGTGGGGGTGGCGAATAGCGAACACCGGGGAGCTGTTTTTT. Translated, it gives CASSFRDMWGWRIANTGELFF.

The table lists this clonotype with many counts. This rearrangement joins TRBV7-3 to TRBJ2-1; 10 bases agree with TRBD2. CDR1 is SGHTA and CDR2 is FQGTGA in the germline V gene. The CDR3 runs 15 residues. Trimming removed 5 bases from V and 3 bases from J; junction bases left unmatched: 4. The CDR3: CASSATSGIYNEQFF. The CDR3 DNA follows: TGTGCCAGCAGCGCCACTAGCGGGATCTACAATGAGCAGTTCTTC.

In its sample, this clonotype was seen many times. The chain recombines TRBV7-2 with TRBJ2-1, with TRBD2 as a possible D gene (6 bases). V lost 1 base and J lost 8, with 12 bases in between. CDR3 size: 14 residues. The germline V gene encodes CDR1 SGHTA and CDR2 FQGNSA. The CDR3 here is CASSLELGGDEQFF. The CDR3 nucleotides read TGTGCCAGCAGCTTAGAACTAGGCGGGGATGAGCAGTTCTTC.

In this sample, this clonotype turned up many times. This rearrangement joins TRBV30 to TRBJ1-2; D gene unclear. Per germline, CDR1 GTSNPN and CDR2 SVGIG (reference sequence). The CDR3 consists of 12 residues. Trimming pared 3 bases from V and 4 bases from J, leaving 9 bases between. The CDR3 sequence is CAWSADLYGYTF. The CDR3 DNA sequence: TGTGCCTGGAGCGCGGACCTCTATGGCTACACCTTC.

Many counts were recorded for this clonotype. This rearrangement joins TRBV6-1 to TRBJ2-3, with TRBD2 matching 8 bases. CDR1 is MNHNS and CDR2 is SASEGT in the germline V gene. This CDR3 spans 14 amino acids. Trimming at V came to 7 bases and at J to 2 bases, leaving 5 bases not matched to a gene. DNA of the CDR3: TGTGCCAGCATACTAGCGGAAGCCACAGATACGCAGTATTTT. It yields the protein CASILAEATDTQYF.

The rearrangement joins TRBV15 to TRBJ2-1; TRBD2 might be the D (7 bases). The V gene lost 6 bases and the J gene lost 0 bases, with 12 bases spanning the gap. The CDR3 is made up of 15 amino acids. Germline CDR1 is LNHNV and CDR2 is YYDKDF (reference sequence). The CDR3 sequence: CATRGGGNSYNEQFF. CDR3 sequence (DNA): TGTGCCACCAGAGGCGGGGGCAACTCCTACAATGAGCAGTTCTTC.

In its sample, this clonotype was seen many times. The rearrangement links TRBV20-1 to TRBJ1-5, with TRBD1 matching over 7 bases. CDR3 length: 14 amino acids. CDR1 DFQATT and CDR2 SNEGSKA come from the germline V gene (reference sequence). The ends lost 6 bases at V and 1 base at J; junction bases unmatched: 6. CDR3 region: CSARYRGSNQPQHF. CDR3 DNA sequence: TGCAGTGCGCGTTACAGGGGAAGCAATCAGCCCCAGCATTTT.

This clonotype was recorded many times. Written as DNA, the CDR3 is TGTGCCAGCAGTGACTCAAAGGGGAGCTATGGCTACACCTTC. The encoded protein is CASSDSKGSYGYTF. The V and J genes are TRBV2 and TRBJ1-2; weak D call: TRBD1 (5 bases). This CDR3 has 14 amino acids. Per the germline V gene, CDR1 is SNHLY and CDR2 is FYNNEI. Trimming shortened V by 3 bases and J by 4 bases, and 12 bases separated the two germline ends.

This rearrangement joins TRBV6-4 to TRBJ1-3; TRBD1 might be the D (5 bases). The CDR3 totals 14 residues. V was cut by 5 bases and J by 0 bases, with 8 bases left in between. Germline V gene lookup returns CDR1 MRHNA and CDR2 SNTAGT. The CDR3 sequence: CASSLGPSGNTIYF. The CDR3 nucleotides read TGTGCCAGCAGTTTGGGGCCCTCTGGAAACACCATATATTTT.

A remark on this clonotype: A much larger clone differs by one base, so this may be a read error. V is TRBV6-2 or TRBV6-3 and J is TRBJ2-3; maybe TRBD2 (6 bases). The CDR3 runs 13 residues. The germline V and J ends were trimmed by 6 bases and 5 bases, with 12 bases remaining between them. Germline V gives CDR1 MNHEY, CDR2 SVGEGT. The CDR3 DNA sequence: TGTGCCAGCAGCCGCGGGACGATAGATACGCAGTATTTT. It translates to CASSRGTIDTQYF.

This clonotype was picked up a small number of times. This chain uses TRBV10-3 with TRBJ2-1, with unresolved D. This CDR3 has 13 residues. Trimming left V 7 bases short and J 1 base short, with 8 bases between. Germline CDR1 reads ENHRY; CDR2 reads SYGVKD. CDR3 bases: TGTGCCATCAAGGCCGTTTCCTACAATGAGCAGTTCTTC. Encoded protein: CAIKAVSYNEQFF.

This clonotype was detected many times. This sequence joins TRBV20-1 and TRBJ2-3, with D unresolved. CDR1 and CDR2 (germline): DFQATT, SNEGSKA (reference sequence). The CDR3 is 13 amino acids. V was cut by 3 bases and J by 0 bases, with 7 bases left in between. CDR3 coding DNA: TGCAGTGCTAGTAGCCGGAGCACAGATACGCAGTATTTT. Translating it yields CSASSRSTDTQYF.